Each of the 2 T cell receptor beta chains below was sequenced from the same sample in a study of blood T cell repertoires in COVID-19. Generated by immunoSEQ multiplex PCR, the TCRdb table keeps only in-frame clones and is missing some. Of 150,000 to 200,000 clones in the sample, around nine tenths are singletons; the top ten hold over 3.5%. Sample: peripheral blood. These TCRs come from a man younger than 35 with active or convalescent COVID-19.

The chain joins TRBV12-5 to TRBJ2-1, with TRBD2 matching over 15 bases. CDR3 length equals 16 residues. Per germline, CDR1 LGHNT and CDR2 FRNRAP. The junction had 5 bases not matched to a gene; V was cut back by 3 bases and J by 8 bases. The CDR3, as DNA: TGTGCTAGTGGTTTAGGGACTAGCGGGAGGCGGGATGAGCAGTTCTTC. The encoded protein is CASGLGTSGRRDEQFF.

V usage is TRBV5-4 and J usage is TRBJ2-6; 8 nucleotides agree with TRBD1. The CDR3 totals 18 residues. CDR1 is SGHNT and CDR2 is YYREEE in the germline V gene (reference sequence). The trim removed 1 base at V and 1 base at J, leaving 7 bases unmatched. CDR3 sequence reads: CASSLIGQGPSGANVLTF. The CDR3 DNA sequence: TGTGCCAGCAGCTTGATCGGACAGGGCCCATCTGGGGCCAACGTCCTGACTTTC.